Below, one TCR beta chain is given with its context. The data were taken from a study of blood T cell repertoires in COVID-19. Background on the study: COVID-19 samples collected from the United States, Italy and Spain covered acute and convalescent phases.

Generated by immunoSEQ multiplex PCR, the TCRdb table keeps only in-frame clones and is missing some. The profile shows 100,000 to 150,000 clones, 65% to 85% of them singletons. Germline V gene lookup returns CDR1 SGHRS and CDR2 YFSETQ. Unmatched junction bases numbered 6, after V lost 4 bases and J lost 2 bases. This CDR3 spans 17 amino acids. The sequence was collected from a man younger than 40 with COVID-19, enrolled during active disease. The chain couples TRBV5-1 to TRBJ2-3; 14 bases agree with TRBD2. The sample consisted of peripheral blood. CDR3 nucleotides: TGCGCCAGCAGCATGGGACTAGCGGGGGCCAACACAGATACGCAGTATTTT. It yields the protein CASSMGLAGANTDTQYF.